The table lists the clone carrying this TCR beta chain with many counts. Antigen: not known. These data are taken from a study of blood T cells in healthy people across ages. The use of a sample-barcoded 5' primer and a J-beta primer mix characterized a second PCR of roughly 6 to 11 cycles. TCRdb processed the 5' RACE reads anew with MiXCR; each CDR3 protein has one entry. Among hundreds of thousands of distinct CDR3 sequences listed, approximately 30% were seen once. CDR1 is SGHRS and CDR2 is YFSETQ in the germline V gene. The CDR3 totals 15 residues. V lost 5 bases, J lost 2 bases, and 8 bases stayed unmatched. General study findings and limits: With age, beta diversity per million T cells declined roughly linearly, significantly by approximately 40. Both higher diversity and more naive CD4+ cells marked long-lived donors when set against aged donors.

The chain carries TRBV5-1 and TRBJ2-5, with 8 bases fitting TRBD2. The sequence came from a woman older than 75 in good health. The sample taken for sequencing was blood. DNA for the CDR3: TGCGCCAGCAGTATGTCCGCGGGGGGACAAGAGACCCAGTACTTC. The encoded protein is CASSMSAGGQETQYF.